The rows below give T cell receptor beta chains drawn from one sample of a study of T cells in Graves' hyperthyroidism and ophthalmopathy. TCRdb recomputed calls from the multiplex PCR reads with MiXCR, one row per CDR3 protein. The repertoire consists of 250,000 to 350,000 distinct CDR3 sequences, with 20% to 25% occurring once and the leading ten covering around 64%. The specimen was blood. Receptor source: a man aged 25-40 years with Graves' ophthalmopathy. Both conserved end residues are part of each CDR3. Each record gives: D gene, J gene, clone size, V gene, CDR3 DNA, CDR3 protein. A D gene is named only where the DNA matches it firmly. For some rows the clone size is stated as once, few or many, or as a class when expanded; others skip it.

D gene: TRBD2
J gene: TRBJ2-3
clone size: .
V gene: TRBV6-2/TRBV6-3
CDR3 DNA: TGTGCCAGCAGTTACCGCGGAGCGGGAACAGATACGCAGTATTTT
CDR3 protein: CASSYRGAGTDTQYF

D gene: .
J gene: TRBJ1-1
clone size: many
V gene: TRBV11-3
CDR3 DNA: TGTGCCAGCAGCCCCAGGAAACCGAACACTGAAGCTTTCTTT
CDR3 protein: CASSPRKPNTEAFF

D gene: .
J gene: TRBJ1-5
clone size: few
V gene: TRBV15
CDR3 DNA: TGTGCCACCAGCAGAGCTGAGAGGGTTCAGCCCCAGCATTTT
CDR3 protein: CATSRAERVQPQHF

D gene: TRBD1
J gene: TRBJ1-2
clone size: many
V gene: TRBV2
CDR3 DNA: TGTGCCAGCAGTCAGAGGACAGGGGGCGCCCTTGGCTACACCTTC
CDR3 protein: CASSQRTGGALGYTF

D gene: .
J gene: TRBJ2-5
clone size: .
V gene: TRBV9
CDR3 DNA: TGTGCCAGCAGCGTGGAGGGGGTGAAGGAGACCCAGTACTTC
CDR3 protein: CASSVEGVKETQYF

D gene: TRBD1
J gene: TRBJ2-7
clone size: many
V gene: TRBV12-3/TRBV12-4
CDR3 DNA: TGTGCCAGCAGACCGGCAGGACAGGGTTTGGAGCAGTACTTC
CDR3 protein: CASRPAGQGLEQYF

D gene: TRBD2
J gene: TRBJ2-1
clone size: .
V gene: TRBV4-1
CDR3 DNA: TGCGCCAGCAGCCAAGATGGTTTAGCGGGGGTCAATGCCTACAATGAGCAGTTCTTC
CDR3 protein: CASSQDGLAGVNAYNEQFF

D gene: TRBD2
J gene: TRBJ2-7
clone size: many
V gene: TRBV11-2
CDR3 DNA: TGTGCCAGCAGGGGACTACCAAGGGAGCAGTACTTC
CDR3 protein: CASRGLPREQYF

D gene: TRBD1
J gene: TRBJ1-1
clone size: many
V gene: TRBV27
CDR3 DNA: TGTGCCAGCAGTTACAAACCGGGACAGGCCATAATGCGTGAAGCTTTCTTT
CDR3 protein: CASSYKPGQAIMREAFF

D gene: TRBD1
J gene: TRBJ1-1
clone size: many
V gene: TRBV12-3/TRBV12-4
CDR3 DNA: TGTGCCAGCAGTCCTGGGACAGGGGAGGCTTTCTTT
CDR3 protein: CASSPGTGEAFF